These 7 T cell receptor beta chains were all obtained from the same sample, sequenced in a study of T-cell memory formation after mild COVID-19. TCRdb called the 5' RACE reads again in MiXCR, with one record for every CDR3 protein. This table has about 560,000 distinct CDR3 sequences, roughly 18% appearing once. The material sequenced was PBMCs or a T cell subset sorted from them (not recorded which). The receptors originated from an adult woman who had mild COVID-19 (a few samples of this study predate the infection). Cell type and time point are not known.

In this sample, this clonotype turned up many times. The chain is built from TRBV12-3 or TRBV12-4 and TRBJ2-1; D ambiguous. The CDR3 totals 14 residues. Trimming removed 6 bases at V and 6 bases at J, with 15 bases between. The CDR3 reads CASRKTSVGNEQFF. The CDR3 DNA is TGTGCCAGCAGAAAGACGTCGGTGGGCAATGAGCAGTTCTTC.

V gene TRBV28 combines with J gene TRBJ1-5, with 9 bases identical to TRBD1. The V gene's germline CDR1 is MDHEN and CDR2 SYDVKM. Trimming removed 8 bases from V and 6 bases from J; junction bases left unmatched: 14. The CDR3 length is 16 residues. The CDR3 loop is CASHRRSGQGIQPQHF. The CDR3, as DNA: TGTGCCAGCCATCGTCGTTCGGGACAGGGTATTCAGCCCCAGCATTTT.

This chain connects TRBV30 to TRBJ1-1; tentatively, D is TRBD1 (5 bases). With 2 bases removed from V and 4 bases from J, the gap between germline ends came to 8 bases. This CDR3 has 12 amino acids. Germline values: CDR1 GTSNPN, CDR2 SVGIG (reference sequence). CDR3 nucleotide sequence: TGTGCCTGGAGTCGGGGGACCACTGAAGCTTTCTTT. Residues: CAWSRGTTEAFF.

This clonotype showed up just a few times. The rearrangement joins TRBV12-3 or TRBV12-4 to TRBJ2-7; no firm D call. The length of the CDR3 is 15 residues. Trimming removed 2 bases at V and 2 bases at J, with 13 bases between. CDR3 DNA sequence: TGTGCCAGCAGTTTAACAGCGTCCTCCCCCTACGAGCAGTACTTC. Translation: CASSLTASSPYEQYF.

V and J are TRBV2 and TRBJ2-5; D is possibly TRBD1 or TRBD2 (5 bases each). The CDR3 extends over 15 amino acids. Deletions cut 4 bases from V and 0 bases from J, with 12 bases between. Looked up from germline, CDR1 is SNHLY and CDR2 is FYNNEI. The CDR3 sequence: CASSGSRGDQETQYF. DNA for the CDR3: TGTGCCAGCAGTGGTTCTAGAGGGGACCAAGAGACCCAGTACTTC. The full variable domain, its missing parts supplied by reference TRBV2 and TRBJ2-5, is EPEVTQTPSHQVTQMGQEVILRCVPISNHLYFYWYRQILGQKVEFLVSFYNNEISEKSEIFDDQFSVERPDGSNFTLKIRSTKLEDSAMYFCASSGSRGDQETQYFGPGTRLLVL.

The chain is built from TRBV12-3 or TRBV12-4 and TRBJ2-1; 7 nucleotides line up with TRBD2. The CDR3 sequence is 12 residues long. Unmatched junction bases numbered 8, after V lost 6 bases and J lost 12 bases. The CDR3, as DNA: TGTGCCAGCAGCTGGACTAGTGAAGGGCAGTTCTTC. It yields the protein CASSWTSEGQFF.

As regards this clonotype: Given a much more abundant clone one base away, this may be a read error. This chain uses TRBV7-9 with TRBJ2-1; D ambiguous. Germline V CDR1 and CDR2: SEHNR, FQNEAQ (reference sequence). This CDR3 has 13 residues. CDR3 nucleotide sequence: TGTGCCAGCATCTTAAACGACTACAATGAGCAGTTCTTC. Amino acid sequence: CASILNDYNEQFF.